This T cell receptor (beta chain) was obtained from a study of blood T cell repertoires in COVID-19. Study overall: Sources were T cells, B-cell-depleted T cells, or PBMCs; the material itself was cDNA or gDNA.

The participants were between about 18 and 100 years old and came from under 25 US areas. Participants were placed into cohorts based on the clinical history they reported. As processed by the authors: Reference gene primer amplification in the assay estimated nucleated cell counts. The assay was immunoSEQ multiplex PCR, and TCRdb's table has in-frame clones only and misses some. V, J and clone size are taken as reported in that table, and D and trimming were inferred from the DNA itself. There are about 400,000 clones in the sample; roughly 87% occur only once, and just under 3% lies in the top ten. The V gene's germline CDR1 is LNHDA and CDR2 SQIVND (reference sequence). V lost 5 bases, J lost 2 bases, and 18 bases lay in between. The CDR3 has 16 residues. This clone was recorded once.

This sequence originates from a woman in her twenties or thirties who had recovered from COVID-19. The chain recombines TRBV19 with TRBJ1-2; a possible D gene is TRBD1 (6 bases). The source material was PBMCs or T cells enriched from blood (not recorded which). CDR3 in amino acids: CASSPDTTGANYGYTF. Here the CDR3 DNA reads TGTGCCAGTAGTCCGGATACGACAGGTGCCAACTATGGCTACACCTTC.